The source of this T cell receptor (beta chain) is a study of blood T cell repertoires in COVID-19. CDR3 size: 19 residues. V was pared by 5 bases and J by 0 bases, with 10 bases of the junction left unmatched. CDR1 MDHEN and CDR2 SYDVKM come from the germline V gene. Data came from immunoSEQ multiplex PCR; TCRdb stores just in-frame clones and leaves some out. The sample comprises around 300,000 clones, 86% of which are singletons, and around 3% rests with the top ten. The sequence came from a woman younger than 45 with active or convalescent COVID-19. The chain is built from TRBV28 and TRBJ2-6; 10 bases map to TRBD1. Sample: peripheral blood. In nucleotides, the CDR3 is TGTGCCAGCAGTCCGCATGGGGGACAGGGGTTCTCTGGGGCCAACGTCCTGACTTTC. Its protein is CASSPHGGQGFSGANVLTF.